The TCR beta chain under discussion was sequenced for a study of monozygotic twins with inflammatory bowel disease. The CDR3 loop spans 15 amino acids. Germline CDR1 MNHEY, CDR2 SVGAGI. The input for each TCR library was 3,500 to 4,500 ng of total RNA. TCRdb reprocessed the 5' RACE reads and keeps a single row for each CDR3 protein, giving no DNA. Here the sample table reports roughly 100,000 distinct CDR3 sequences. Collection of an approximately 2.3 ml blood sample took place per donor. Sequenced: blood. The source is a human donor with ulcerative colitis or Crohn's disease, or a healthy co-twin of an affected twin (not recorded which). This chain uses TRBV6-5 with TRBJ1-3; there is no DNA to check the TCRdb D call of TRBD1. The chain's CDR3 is CASSHRDRGGNTIYF.